Below, 26 T cell receptor beta chains from the same sample are listed, as sequenced in a study of blood T cell repertoires in COVID-19. TCRdb's table, derived via immunoSEQ multiplex PCR, lists solely in-frame clones and lacks some. This table has about 370,000 clones, 80% to 90% appearing once. The sample was peripheral blood. All receptors derive from a woman under 40 with COVID-19, enrolled during active disease.

The chain links TRBV4-3 to TRBJ1-1, with no clear D. V was pared by 1 base and J by 5 bases, with 8 bases between. The CDR3 contains 13 residues. Germline V gene lookup returns CDR1 LGHNA and CDR2 YSLEER. The CDR3 is CASSQAGDTEAFF. The CDR3 DNA follows: TGCGCCAGCAGCCAAGCGGGTGATACTGAAGCTTTCTTT.

Regarding this clone: The same CDR3 can be traced to other DNA sequences in this sample. CDR3 protein: CASSPTGFTEAFF. The DNA for the CDR3 is TGTGCCAGCAGCCCGACAGGTTTTACTGAAGCTTTCTTT. The chain employs TRBV6-2 or TRBV6-3 and TRBJ1-1; TRBD1 might be the D (6 bases). The germline V and J ends were trimmed by 6 bases and 5 bases, with 13 bases remaining between them. CDR3 length equals 13 residues. Germline CDR1 MNHEY, CDR2 SVGEGT.

The rearrangement links TRBV5-1 to TRBJ2-7; weak D call: TRBD1 (5 bases). The CDR3 consists of 14 residues. V was clipped by 2 bases and J by 0 bases, with 9 bases between them. Germline values: CDR1 SGHRS, CDR2 YFSETQ. CDR3 DNA: TGCGCCAGCAGCTTTGGCAGGGACTCCTACGAGCAGTACTTC. This encodes CASSFGRDSYEQYF.

This sequence joins TRBV27 and TRBJ2-5; 7 bases line up with TRBD2. This CDR3 spans 15 amino acids. Germline V gives CDR1 MNHEY, CDR2 SMNVEV (reference sequence). J gave up 4 bases and V 6 bases, and 11 bases lay outside the gene matches. The CDR3 sequence: CASSLLGGSRETQYF. The CDR3 DNA follows: TGTGCCAGCAGCCTTCTGGGAGGGAGCAGAGAGACCCAGTACTTC.

The rearrangement joins TRBV28 to TRBJ1-2; a possible D gene is TRBD1 (6 bases). The CDR3 runs to 13 residues. V gave up 2 bases and J gave up 7 bases, with 11 bases separating them. CDR1 is MDHEN, CDR2 SYDVKM, per germline. CDR3 sequence (DNA): TGTGCCAGCAGTTTAGACAGGTGGAGTGGCTACACCTTC. It codes for CASSLDRWSGYTF.

This rearrangement joins TRBV5-8 to TRBJ1-6; tentatively, D is TRBD1 (5 bases). Trimming took off 0 bases at V and 13 bases at J, with 17 bases between the two ends. CDR3 length: 15 amino acids. Germline CDR1 is SGHTS and CDR2 is YDEGEE. The CDR3: CASSLADSPHLPLHF. The CDR3 DNA reads as TGTGCCAGCAGCTTGGCTGACAGTCCACATCTTCCCCTCCACTTT.

The rearrangement uses TRBV7-9 and TRBJ2-1; perhaps TRBD1 as D (5 bases). The length of the CDR3 is 16 residues. Deletions cut 5 bases from V and 2 bases from J, with 16 bases between. The germline V gene encodes CDR1 SEHNR and CDR2 FQNEAQ (reference sequence). DNA for the CDR3: TGTGCCAGCAGCCCCCCCCTGGAAGGGGCCTACAATGAGCAGTTCTTC. This translates into CASSPPLEGAYNEQFF.

The chain joins TRBV6-5 to TRBJ1-5; 7 bases align to TRBD1. The CDR3 length is 15 residues. The V gene end was trimmed by 6 bases and the J gene end by 1 base; junction bases not matched to a gene: 6. CDR1 and CDR2 from the germline V gene are MNHEY and SVGAGI. DNA for the CDR3: TGTGCCAGCAGCCGACAGGGCTCGAGCAATCAGCCCCAGCATTTT. The encoded protein is CASSRQGSSNQPQHF.

The rearrangement links TRBV21-1 to TRBJ2-1; the D segment call TRBD2 is taken from the table without a DNA check. TRBV21-1 is recorded as a pseudogene. This CDR3 is built from 17 residues. In DNA, the CDR3 is TGTGCCAGCAGCAAAGGACCGGCCGGGAGCTCCTACAATGAGCAGTTCTTC. This encodes CASSKGPAGSSYNEQFF.

The chain carries TRBV2 and TRBJ2-3, with 16 bases lining up with TRBD2. Germline loops: CDR1 SNHLY, CDR2 FYNNEI. The V gene end was trimmed by 4 bases and the J gene end by 4 bases; junction bases not matched to a gene: 11. This CDR3 is 19 amino acids long. The CDR3 spells CASSAIPGTSGGASDTQYF. The CDR3 nucleotides read TGTGCCAGCAGTGCCATTCCCGGGACTAGCGGGGGGGCCTCAGATACGCAGTATTTT.

The CDR3: CASSQDRVGEQYV. In nucleotides, the CDR3 is TGTGCCAGCAGCCAAGACCGGGTGGGCGAGCAGTACGTC. The V call is TRBV3-1 (or the pseudogene TRBV3-2), the J call TRBJ2-7; no clear D. V dropped 0 bases and J dropped 6 bases, with 9 bases sitting between them. Germline CDR1 reads LGHDT; CDR2 reads YNNKEL (reference sequence). CDR3 length equals 13 residues.

There are a few counts of this clone. The rearrangement joins TRBV6-6 to TRBJ2-2; weak D call: TRBD1 (6 bases). Germline assignment: CDR1 MNHNY and CDR2 SVGAGI (reference sequence). V lost 8 bases and J lost 0, with 7 bases in between. This CDR3 region has 13 residues. The CDR3 nucleotides are TGTGCCAGCTGGACAGCGAACACCGGGGAGCTGTTTTTT. Its protein product is CASWTANTGELFF.

The gene calls are TRBV2 and TRBJ2-3; 9 nucleotides agree with TRBD1. V shed 6 bases, J shed 1 base, and the junction held 5 bases outside the gene matches. The germline CDR1 and CDR2 sequences are SNHLY and FYNNEI. The CDR3 consists of 15 residues. The chain's CDR3 is CASRTTGGRTDTQYF. In DNA, the CDR3 is TGTGCCAGCAGGACAACAGGGGGCCGCACAGATACGCAGTATTTT.

The chain couples TRBV7-2 to TRBJ1-5; 8 bases match TRBD1. CDR1 is SGHTA, CDR2 FQGNSA, per germline. V trimming: 3 bases; J trimming: 3 bases; junction bases outside the gene matches: 13. The CDR3 runs 18 residues. Written as DNA, the CDR3 is TGTGCCAGCAGCTTTGGGCTCGGACAGGGACAGGTCAATCAGCCCCAGCATTTT. Protein product: CASSFGLGQGQVNQPQHF. The full variable domain, its missing parts supplied by reference TRBV7-2 and TRBJ1-5, is GAGVSQSPSNKVTEKGKDVELRCDPISGHTALYWYRQSLGQGLEFLIYFQGNSAPDKSGLPSDRFSAERTGGSVSTLTIQRTQQEDSAVYLCASSFGLGQGQVNQPQHFGDGTRLSIL.

In its sample, this clone was seen a few times. The chain's CDR3 is CASSSAEAFF. The CDR3, as DNA: TGTGCCAGCAGTTCGGCTGAAGCTTTCTTT. The gene calls are TRBV28 and TRBJ1-1; D gene ambiguous. Germline lookup yields CDR1 MDHEN and CDR2 SYDVKM. The V end lost 4 bases, the J end lost 6 bases, and 3 bases lay between the germline ends. CDR3 size: 10 residues.

This rearrangement joins TRBV10-2 to TRBJ2-1; D gene ambiguous. CDR3 length: 12 residues. CDR1 WSHSY and CDR2 SAAADI come from the germline V gene. Trimming shortened V by 4 bases and J by 8 bases, and 9 bases separated the two germline ends. The CDR3 coding sequence is TGCGCCAGCAGTGTTGGTAGTTATGAGCAGTTCTTC. Translation: CASSVGSYEQFF.

V is TRBV5-1 and J is TRBJ1-3, with 8 bases identical to TRBD1. Unmatched junction bases numbered 6, after V lost 4 bases and J lost 3 bases. Looked up from germline, CDR1 is SGHRS and CDR2 is YFSETQ. The CDR3 is made up of 15 amino acids. As DNA, the CDR3 is TGCGCCAGCAGCAGTTCGACAGGGGATGGAAACACCATATATTTT. This codes for CASSSSTGDGNTIYF.

The J gene is TRBJ1-4, the V gene TRBV15; 8 nucleotides match TRBD1. This CDR3 is built from 15 residues. Per the germline V gene, CDR1 is LNHNV and CDR2 is YYDKDF (reference sequence). With 0 bases clipped from V and 3 bases from J, the junction kept 0 bases outside the gene matches. The CDR3 reads CATSRETGANEKLFF. The CDR3 nucleotides are TGTGCCACCAGCAGAGAGACAGGGGCTAATGAAAAACTGTTTTTT. The whole variable domain, filled in from reference TRBV15 and TRBJ1-4, reads DAMVIQNPRYQVTQFGKPVTLSCSQTLNHNVMYWYQQKSSQAPKLLFHYYDKDFNNEADTPDNFQSRRPNTSFCFLDIRSPGLGDTAMYLCATSRETGANEKLFFGSGTQLSVL.

This clone was detected a few times. The rearrangement uses TRBV3-1 (or the pseudogene TRBV3-2) and TRBJ1-5; a possible D gene is TRBD1 (6 bases). Germline CDR1 LGHDT, CDR2 YNNKEL (reference sequence). The CDR3 extends over 15 amino acids. The V and J ends lost 0 bases and 1 base respectively, with 7 bases between them. The CDR3 region is CASSQDGQSNQPQHF. CDR3 nucleotide sequence: TGTGCCAGCAGCCAAGATGGACAGAGCAATCAGCCCCAGCATTTT.

V usage is TRBV28 and J usage is TRBJ1-2; D gene unclear. V lost 3 bases, J lost 2 bases, and 10 bases lay in between. The CDR3 extends over 14 amino acids. In germline, CDR1 is MDHEN, CDR2 SYDVKM. The CDR3 region has the DNA TGTGCCAGCAGTTTGATTGGGCCGAACTATGGCTACACCTTC. It is translated as CASSLIGPNYGYTF.

This rearrangement joins TRBV28 to TRBJ1-2, with 7 bases aligning to TRBD1. The J segment lost 4 bases and the V segment lost 4 bases, leaving 9 bases of the junction unmatched. The length of the CDR3 is 15 residues. From germline, CDR1 is MDHEN and CDR2 SYDVKM. The chain's CDR3 is CASSSVRDSSYGYTF. CDR3 nucleotide sequence: TGTGCCAGCAGTTCAGTACGGGACAGCTCCTATGGCTACACCTTC.

The gene calls are TRBV18 and TRBJ2-3; 7 bases align to TRBD2. The V gene's germline CDR1 is KGHSH and CDR2 LQKENI. V gave up 2 bases and J gave up 1 base; unmatched junction bases: 6. The CDR3 is 16 residues long. The CDR3 here is CASSPISGTGTDTQYF. DNA of the CDR3: TGTGCCAGCTCACCAATAAGCGGGACTGGCACAGATACGCAGTATTTT.

This chain's CDR3 is CASSIFTGGAYEQYF. DNA for the CDR3: TGCGCCAGCAGCATTTTTACAGGGGGCGCCTACGAGCAGTACTTC. The chain employs TRBV5-1 and TRBJ2-7, with 9 bases fitting TRBD1. The V and J ends lost 4 bases and 2 bases, in that order; junction bases with no gene match: 7. CDR3 size: 15 residues. The germline CDR1 and CDR2 sequences are SGHRS and YFSETQ.

The chain has TRBV7-2 and TRBJ1-6, with 9 positions matching TRBD1. The V gene end was trimmed by 3 bases and the J gene end by 8 bases; junction bases not matched to a gene: 11. This CDR3 is built from 17 residues. Per germline, CDR1 SGHTA and CDR2 FQGNSA. The CDR3 reads CASSLFPLGQGYSPLHF. The CDR3 bases are TGTGCCAGCAGCTTGTTCCCATTGGGACAGGGTTATTCACCCCTCCACTTT.

This chain uses TRBV7-8 with TRBJ2-3; possibly TRBD2 for D (6 bases). Germline CDR1 is SGHVS and CDR2 is FQNEAQ. The V end lost 4 bases, the J end lost 3 bases, and 11 bases lay between the germline ends. CDR3 size: 14 residues. For the CDR3, the DNA is TGTGCCAGCAGCTACCGGGACTTAACAGATACGCAGTATTTT. Translation gives CASSYRDLTDTQYF.

CDR3 in amino acids: CASSPMGGEKLFF. As DNA, the CDR3 is TGTGCCAGCAGCCCGATGGGGGGGGAAAAACTGTTTTTT. The V call is TRBV5-4, the J call TRBJ1-4; the D gene is possibly TRBD1 (5 bases). This CDR3 has 13 amino acids. Germline V gives CDR1 SGHNT, CDR2 YYREEE (reference sequence). V gave up 4 bases and J gave up 8 bases, with 12 bases separating them.